The entry below describes one T cell receptor (beta chain). The protocol was immunoSEQ multiplex PCR, while the TCRdb copy is restricted to in-frame clones and leaves out a portion. The sample includes some 120,000 clones, around 86% of them seen just once. These data come from a study of T cell responses to AZD1222 COVID-19 vaccine. V was cut by 4 bases and J by 4 bases, with 13 bases left in between. The CDR3 extends over 15 amino acids. Germline V gives CDR1 MDHEN, CDR2 SYDVKM. This specimen consisted of peripheral blood, obtained on day 0 of AZD1222 vaccination. The sequence was collected from an adult in good health. This chain links TRBV28 with TRBJ1-4; TRBD1 is a possible D gene (5 bases). CDR3 sequence (DNA): TGTGCCAGCAGTTCGGGGGGGAGGGTTAATGAAAAACTGTTTTTT. It specifies CASSSGGRVNEKLFF.